Detailed here is one T cell receptor (beta chain). Its antigen remains unknown. Trimming took 2 bases from V and 3 from J; bases not matched to a gene: 9. This CDR3 spans 15 amino acids. The germline V gene has CDR1 GTSNPN and CDR2 SVGIG (reference sequence). The sample belongs to a study of T cell responses to AZD1222 COVID-19 vaccine. As for the study in general: Analysis merged second doses at about 4 or about 12 weeks.

The table came from immunoSEQ multiplex PCR; TCRdb's copy has only in-frame clones and leaves some out. The table lists some 180,000 clones, 80% to 90% of them singletons. Overall study findings and caveats: A mostly white British donor set with more females was recruited, and clonal diversity was possibly underestimated. Spike-specific TCR breadth and depth grew following two AZD1222 doses. CD4 TCRs associated with vaccination spanned spike, dominating at 160-218 and 743-854.

The TCR was taken from an adult in good health. The sequences come from peripheral blood, collected on day 0 of AZD1222 vaccination. This chain links TRBV30 with TRBJ2-7; 8 nucleotides agree with TRBD1. As DNA, the CDR3 is TGTGCCTGGAGTAGGGGAGGACAGGGAAGCTACGAGCAGTACTTC. It is translated as CAWSRGGQGSYEQYF.